The present T cell receptor beta chain was sequenced within a study of T cell responses to AZD1222 COVID-19 vaccine. Measured with immunoSEQ multiplex PCR; TCRdb has only the in-frame clones, and not every one. The sample has 84,000 or so clones; 88% are singletons. General observations from the study: Sampling captured repertoires only after the peak T cell response. A rise in Spike-specific TCR breadth and depth followed two AZD1222 doses.

In regard to this clone: Its antigen is still unknown.

The germline V gene has CDR1 SNHLY and CDR2 FYNNEI. This CDR3 comprises 13 residues. Trimming stripped 4 bases from V and 4 bases from J, with 10 bases between. The gene calls are TRBV2 and TRBJ1-2, with no clear D. The sample here was peripheral blood, taken on day 0 of MenACWY control vaccination. The clonotype was recovered from an adult in good health. This chain's CDR3 is CASSGEGSYGYTF. The CDR3 DNA is TGTGCCAGCAGTGGGGAGGGTAGCTATGGCTACACCTTC.